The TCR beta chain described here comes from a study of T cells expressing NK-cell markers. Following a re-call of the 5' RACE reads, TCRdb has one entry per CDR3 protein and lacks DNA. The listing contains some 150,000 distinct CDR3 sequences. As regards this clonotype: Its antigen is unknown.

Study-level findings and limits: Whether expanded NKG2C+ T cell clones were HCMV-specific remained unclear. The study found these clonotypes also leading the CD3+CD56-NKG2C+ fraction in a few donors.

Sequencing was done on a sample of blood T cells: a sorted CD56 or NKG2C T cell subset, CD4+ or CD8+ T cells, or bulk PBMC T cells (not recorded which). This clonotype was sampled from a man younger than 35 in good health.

The CDR3 spells CASSLAQGAMNTEAFF. The chain couples TRBV5-1 to TRBJ1-1; without DNA, the TCRdb call of TRBD1 cannot be checked. This CDR3 region has 16 residues. Germline CDR1 reads SGHRS; CDR2 reads YFSETQ.